Below are 13 T cell receptor beta chains sequenced from a single sample in a study of blood T cell repertoires in COVID-19. Clones were sequenced by immunoSEQ multiplex PCR, and TCRdb holds only the in-frame ones, with some missing. This table has 170,000 or so clones, approximately 86% appearing once. Sequencing was done on a sample of peripheral blood. The receptor source for this set is a man aged 50 to 60 with active or convalescent COVID-19.

The V gene is TRBV18, the J gene TRBJ1-5, with TRBD1 matching 12 bases. The V segment lost 2 bases and the J segment 0 bases; nucleotides outside the gene matches: 2. In germline, CDR1 is KGHSH, CDR2 LQKENI. This CDR3 is 17 amino acids long. The CDR3 protein is CASSPTGQGASNQPQHF. DNA for the CDR3: TGTGCCAGCTCACCAACGGGACAGGGGGCTAGCAATCAGCCCCAGCATTTT.

The V gene is TRBV3-1 (or the pseudogene TRBV3-2), the J gene TRBJ2-5; no clear D. The V end was cut by 4 bases, the J end by 5 bases, with 5 bases between. The CDR3 runs 11 residues. Germline V CDR1 and CDR2: LGHDT, YNNKEL (reference sequence). The CDR3 spells CASSLIETQYF. CDR3 nucleotide sequence: TGTGCCAGCAGCCTAATCGAGACCCAGTACTTC.

This clone appeared once. V usage is TRBV19 and J usage is TRBJ1-1; 9 bases line up with TRBD1. CDR1 is LNHDA, CDR2 SQIVND, per germline (reference sequence). Germline trimming cut 4 bases from V and 1 base from J; bases unmatched to any gene: 7. The CDR3 covers 16 residues. The CDR3 loop is CASSTTGGLANTEAFF. The CDR3 coding sequence is TGTGCCAGTAGTACGACAGGGGGACTGGCGAACACTGAAGCTTTCTTT. The whole variable domain, filled in from reference TRBV19 and TRBJ1-1, reads DGGITQSPKYLFRKEGQNVTLSCEQNLNHDAMYWYRQDPGQGLRLIYYSQIVNDFQKGDIAEGYSVSREKKESFPLTVTSAQKNPTAFYLCASSTTGGLANTEAFFGQGTRLTVV.

The chain recombines TRBV6-1 with TRBJ2-3; D might be TRBD2 (5 bases). Germline V gene lookup returns CDR1 MNHNS and CDR2 SASEGT. The CDR3 covers 13 residues. V was pared by 3 bases and J by 5 bases, with 9 bases between. Here the CDR3 DNA reads TGTGCCAGCAGTGATCAGGACTTAGATACGCAGTATTTT. Encoded protein: CASSDQDLDTQYF.

The chain recombines TRBV7-9 with TRBJ2-7; 11 nucleotides line up with TRBD2. Germline CDR1 is SEHNR and CDR2 is FQNEAQ (reference sequence). The junction had 18 bases not matched to a gene; V was cut back by 11 bases and J by 0 bases. This CDR3 has 18 amino acids. The CDR3 here is CAGPRLAGGPWSSYEQYF. CDR3 nucleotide sequence: TGTGCCGGCCCTAGGCTAGCGGGGGGCCCATGGAGCTCCTACGAGCAGTACTTC. Combining the CDR3 with reference TRBV7-9 and TRBJ2-7 gives the whole variable domain DTGVSQNPRHKITKRGQNVTFRCDPISEHNRLYWYRQTLGQGPEFLTYFQNEAQLEKSRLLSDRFSAERPKGSFSTLEIQRTEQGDSAMYLCAGPRLAGGPWSSYEQYFGPGTRLTVT.

V and J are TRBV5-4 and TRBJ2-2; TRBD2 might be the D (6 bases). The CDR3 runs to 15 residues. V gave up 4 bases and J gave up 6 bases, with 16 bases separating them. The germline gives CDR1 SGHNT, CDR2 YYREEE (reference sequence). Here the CDR3 DNA reads TGTGCCAGCAGCCGCGACGGGGGTCGGGCCGGGGAGCTGTTTTTT. It translates to CASSRDGGRAGELFF.

The rearrangement joins TRBV4-2 to TRBJ2-7; tentatively, D is TRBD2 (6 bases). Per germline, CDR1 LGHNA and CDR2 YNFKEQ. V was shortened by 3 bases and J by 7 bases, with 13 bases between the two germline ends. The length of the CDR3 is 13 residues. CDR3 in DNA: TGTGCCAGCAGCCACCCACGGAGCGGGGAGCAGTACTTC. Translation gives CASSHPRSGEQYF.

V usage is TRBV20-1 and J usage is TRBJ2-3, with TRBD1 matching 7 bases. The CDR3 is 11 amino acids. The germline V gene has CDR1 DFQATT and CDR2 SNEGSKA (reference sequence). V dropped 5 bases and J dropped 8; count of bases not matched to a gene: 4. Here the CDR3 reads CSAEQGRTQYF. Written as DNA, the CDR3 is TGCAGTGCTGAACAGGGGCGTACGCAGTATTTT.

This clone was seen a single time. The chain uses TRBV28 and TRBJ1-2; 10 nucleotides match TRBD1. J was trimmed by 5 bases and V by 6 bases; bases with no gene match: 12. Germline CDR1 reads MDHEN; CDR2 reads SYDVKM. This CDR3 has 16 residues. The CDR3: CASRPESGTGVYGYTF. CDR3 bases: TGTGCCAGCAGACCCGAGTCCGGGACAGGGGTATATGGCTACACCTTC.

This clone appeared a single time. The genes are TRBV28 and TRBJ1-3, with 7 bases aligning to TRBD1. The CDR3 loop spans 15 amino acids. Germline CDR1 MDHEN, CDR2 SYDVKM. V shed 6 bases and J 4 bases; nucleotides not matched to a gene: 9. CDR3 DNA sequence: TGTGCCAGCAGGTCCACAGGGGTCGGGGGAAACACCATATATTTT. It specifies CASRSTGVGGNTIYF.

J is TRBJ2-3 and V is TRBV11-2, with TRBD2 matching over 8 bases. Germline-derived CDR1 and CDR2 are SGHAT and FQNNGV. The CDR3 extends over 18 amino acids. The J segment lost 0 bases and the V segment lost 1 base, leaving 9 bases of the junction unmatched. The CDR3 protein is CASSLGPPSGRSTDTQYF. The CDR3 region has the DNA TGTGCCAGCAGCTTAGGCCCCCCTAGCGGGCGAAGCACAGATACGCAGTATTTT. The variable domain in full, with the rest retrieved from reference TRBV11-2 and TRBJ2-3, is EAGVAQSPRYKIIEKRQSVAFWCNPISGHATLYWYQQILGQGPKLLIQFQNNGVVDDSQLPKDRFSAERLKGVDSTLKIQPAKLEDSAVYLCASSLGPPSGRSTDTQYFGPGTRLTVL.

The gene calls are TRBV3-1 (or the pseudogene TRBV3-2) and TRBJ2-5, with no clear D. This CDR3 contains 12 residues. Trimming pared 5 bases from V and 3 bases from J, leaving 7 bases between. Per the germline V gene, CDR1 is LGHDT and CDR2 is YNNKEL (reference sequence). The CDR3 sequence is CASSELKETQYF. The CDR3 DNA sequence: TGTGCCAGCAGCGAACTAAAAGAGACCCAGTACTTC.

This clone was detected only a few times. The chain is built from TRBV7-9 and TRBJ2-1; 8 bases are a match to TRBD2. Germline assignment: CDR1 SEHNR and CDR2 FQNEAQ (reference sequence). The CDR3 loop spans 14 amino acids. V dropped 0 bases and J dropped 7; count of bases not matched to a gene: 2. This CDR3 is CASSLAGTRNEQFF. Here the CDR3 DNA reads TGTGCCAGCAGCTTAGCCGGGACTAGAAATGAGCAGTTCTTC.